Below are 9 T cell receptor beta chains sequenced from a single sample in a study of T cells after yellow fever vaccination. TCRdb called the 5' RACE reads again in MiXCR, with one record for every CDR3 protein. Of fewer than 450,000 distinct CDR3 sequences listed, 4% are singletons. Here the sequenced sample was PBMCs, taken 5 days after the yellow fever booster vaccination. These receptors came from a man aged 18 to 29 who received the YFV17D yellow fever vaccine.

This clonotype was counted only a few times. V and J are TRBV10-2 and TRBJ1-5, with D possibly being TRBD1 (5 bases). Trimming removed 8 bases from V and 4 bases from J, with 18 bases in between. CDR3 length equals 15 residues. Germline assignment: CDR1 WSHSY and CDR2 SAAADI. The CDR3 sequence is CASHPRGGGNQPQHF. CDR3 nucleotides: TGCGCCAGCCACCCACGGGGTGGGGGAAATCAGCCCCAGCATTTT.

This clonotype turned up a few times. The chain couples TRBV12-3 or TRBV12-4 to TRBJ1-1, with TRBD1 matching over 8 bases. The V gene end was trimmed by 6 bases and the J gene end by 2 bases; junction bases not matched to a gene: 5. The CDR3 is 14 residues long. CDR3 sequence (DNA): TGTGCCAGCAGGGGGGGACAGGTTAACACTGAAGCTTTCTTT. Its protein is CASRGGQVNTEAFF.

This chain links TRBV29-1 with TRBJ1-1; 11 bases are a match to TRBD1. This CDR3 comprises 14 residues. V trimming: 6 bases; J trimming: 5 bases; junction bases outside the gene matches: 8. The germline gives CDR1 SQVTM, CDR2 ANQGSEA. This CDR3 reads CSVNTGTGGTEAFF. The CDR3 DNA reads TGCAGCGTAAACACCGGGACAGGGGGGACTGAAGCTTTCTTT.

This clonotype was recorded at least ten times. The chain uses TRBV29-1 and TRBJ1-1; D is undetermined. In germline, CDR1 is SQVTM, CDR2 ANQGSEA. The CDR3 extends over 12 amino acids. With 4 bases removed from V and 1 base from J, the gap between germline ends came to 7 bases. The CDR3 reads CSVVGANTEAFF. The CDR3 DNA reads TGCAGCGTTGTTGGTGCGAACACTGAAGCTTTCTTT.

The chain employs TRBV3-1 and TRBJ1-1; D unclear. This CDR3 has 14 amino acids. Germline V gives CDR1 LGHDT, CDR2 YNNKEL (reference sequence). V was shortened by 2 bases and J by 4 bases, with 11 bases between the two germline ends. The CDR3 region has the DNA TGTGCCAGCAGCCAAACGGCTGTAGGCACTGAAGCTTTCTTT. It codes for CASSQTAVGTEAFF. The full variable domain, with the rest looked up from reference TRBV3-1 and TRBJ1-1, is DTAVSQTPKYLVTQMGNDKSIKCEQNLGHDTMYWYKQDSKKFLKIMFSYNNKELIINETVPNRFSPKSPDKAHLNLHINSLELGDSAVYFCASSQTAVGTEAFFGQGTRLTVV.

This chain links TRBV11-2 with TRBJ1-1, with D maybe TRBD1 (6 bases). Looked up from germline, CDR1 is SGHAT and CDR2 is FQNNGV. The CDR3 runs 17 residues. Between the trimmed V and J ends, which lost 0 bases and 4 bases, there was a span of 18 bases. This chain's CDR3 is CASSLESIRVRGTEAFF. In DNA form, the CDR3 reads TGTGCCAGCAGCTTAGAAAGTATCCGGGTCAGGGGCACTGAAGCTTTCTTT.

This clonotype has ten or more counts. The gene calls are TRBV12-3 or TRBV12-4 and TRBJ1-2, with 9 nucleotides matching TRBD1. The CDR3 totals 15 residues. After removal of 3 bases from V and 6 bases from J, the junction contained 8 bases not matched to a gene. The CDR3 DNA sequence: TGTGCCAGCAGTTTCGCGCGACAGGGGGTTAATGGCTACACCTTC. This sequence encodes CASSFARQGVNGYTF.

This clonotype was found a few times. The chain employs TRBV12-3 or TRBV12-4 and TRBJ1-5; D is perhaps TRBD1 (6 bases). The CDR3 consists of 16 residues. The V end lost 5 bases, the J end lost 6 bases, and 20 bases lay between the germline ends. Here the CDR3 DNA reads TGTGCCAGCAGTCAAGAACCCCGACAGGTGGGTCAGCCCCAGCATTTT. Its translation: CASSQEPRQVGQPQHF.

This clonotype was seen only a few times. The V gene is TRBV5-1, the J gene TRBJ2-2; D is possibly TRBD1 or TRBD2 (5 bases each). The germline gives CDR1 SGHRS, CDR2 YFSETQ. Trimming removed 2 bases from V and 5 bases from J, with 19 bases in between. There are 17 residues in the CDR3. The CDR3 DNA follows: TGCGCCAGCAGCTTCGAGAGGGGACCCCTCGGGACCGGGGAGCTGTTTTTT. This gives the protein CASSFERGPLGTGELFF.